Each of the 17 T cell receptor beta chains below was sequenced from the same sample in a study of T cell repertoires in ileal Crohn's disease. TCRdb's table, derived via immunoSEQ multiplex PCR, lists solely in-frame clones and lacks some. The data contain approximately 12,000 clones, around 81% of them seen just once; the ten biggest clones take up less than 5.5%. Sequencing was carried out using ileal tissue. Receptors originate from an adult with Crohn's disease.

The rearrangement joins TRBV7-8 to TRBJ2-7; D possibly corresponds to TRBD1 (6 bases). With 5 bases removed from V and 1 base from J, the gap between germline ends came to 18 bases. CDR1 SGHVS and CDR2 FQNEAQ come from the germline V gene. The CDR3 covers 16 residues. CDR3 loop: CASSQAGARLSYEQYF. The CDR3 nucleotides read TGTGCCAGCAGCCAAGCAGGGGCGAGGTTATCCTACGAGCAGTACTTC.

This chain uses TRBV19 with TRBJ2-1, with D possibly TRBD2 on 6 matching bases. Germline V gives CDR1 LNHDA, CDR2 SQIVND (reference sequence). This CDR3 comprises 15 residues. V was clipped by 5 bases and J by 0 bases, with 11 bases between them. CDR3 region: CASSPRTISYNEQFF. The CDR3 DNA is TGTGCCAGTAGTCCCAGGACTATCTCCTACAATGAGCAGTTCTTC.

The chain is built from TRBV7-9 and TRBJ1-2; possible D gene TRBD1, 6 bases. This CDR3 region has 15 residues. Germline values: CDR1 SEHNR, CDR2 FQNEAQ (reference sequence). Deletions cut 0 bases from V and 4 bases from J, with 12 bases between. CDR3 sequence: CASSLAQDRTYGYTF. The CDR3 region has the DNA TGTGCCAGCAGCTTAGCCCAAGACAGGACCTATGGCTACACCTTC.

The chain has TRBV27 and TRBJ1-1; 11 bases are shared with TRBD1. V lost 5 bases, J lost 5 bases, and 10 bases stayed unmatched. This CDR3 has 16 amino acids. Germline assignment: CDR1 MNHEY and CDR2 SMNVEV (reference sequence). The CDR3 bases are TGTGCCAGCAGTCCCCTTAGGACAGGGGGCCTGACTGAAGCTTTCTTT. As protein: CASSPLRTGGLTEAFF.

The V gene is TRBV27, the J gene TRBJ2-1, with TRBD2 identical over 12 bases. CDR3 size: 16 residues. Germline CDR1 reads MNHEY; CDR2 reads SMNVEV (reference sequence). With 5 bases clipped from V and 7 bases from J, the junction kept 9 bases outside the gene matches. CDR3 loop: CASSLRLAGDFNEQFF. Written as DNA, the CDR3 is TGTGCCAGCAGTCTCAGACTAGCGGGAGATTTTAATGAGCAGTTCTTC.

The V call is TRBV19, the J call TRBJ1-2; 8 bases align to TRBD1. This CDR3 contains 14 residues. Germline V gives CDR1 LNHDA, CDR2 SQIVND (reference sequence). Trimming cost V 7 bases and J 1 base; bases outside gene matches: 5. CDR3 bases: TGTGCCAGTACCAAACAGGGGGGTAACTATGGCTACACCTTC. Its translation: CASTKQGGNYGYTF.

This sequence joins TRBV4-1 and TRBJ1-5; perhaps TRBD1 as D (6 bases). The CDR3 contains 15 residues. In germline, CDR1 is MGHRA, CDR2 YSYEKL. Trimming cost V 4 bases and J 0 bases, with 10 bases left between them. The CDR3 DNA sequence: TGCGCCAGCAGCCCTGAACAGGGTAGCAATCAGCCCCAGCATTTT. Amino acid sequence: CASSPEQGSNQPQHF.

The chain links TRBV5-4 to TRBJ2-1; D is perhaps TRBD2 (5 bases). Trimming cost V 5 bases and J 4 bases, with 10 bases left between them. This CDR3 is built from 13 residues. Germline values: CDR1 SGHNT, CDR2 YYREEE (reference sequence). CDR3 loop: CASRQDSYNEQFF. CDR3 nucleotide sequence: TGTGCCAGCAGGCAGGACTCTTACAATGAGCAGTTCTTC.

The rearrangement uses TRBV6-5 and TRBJ2-1, with 7 bases identical to TRBD2. The CDR3 runs to 12 residues. Germline CDR1 is MNHEY and CDR2 is SVGAGI. After removal of 2 bases from V and 10 bases from J, the junction contained 2 bases not matched to a gene. The CDR3, as DNA: TGTGCCAGCAGTTACGGGGGGGTCGAGCAGTTCTTC. It is translated as CASSYGGVEQFF.

The J gene is TRBJ1-2, the V gene TRBV19, with TRBD1 identical over 8 bases. CDR3 length equals 15 residues. After removal of 4 bases from V and 3 bases from J, the junction contained 7 bases not matched to a gene. Germline assignment: CDR1 LNHDA and CDR2 SQIVND (reference sequence). The CDR3: CASSRTQGADYGYTF. The CDR3 DNA follows: TGTGCCAGTAGTAGGACGCAGGGGGCGGACTATGGCTACACCTTC.

This clone was seen only once. The gene calls are TRBV12-1 and TRBJ2-7; no check of the table's D call, TRBD2, against the DNA was made. TRBV12-1 is designated a pseudogene. This CDR3 has 14 residues. In DNA, the CDR3 is TGTGCCAGCACCTCCACGCGGGAGGGGGGGGAGCAGTACTTC. As protein: CASTSTREGGEQYF.

The rearrangement joins TRBV10-2 to TRBJ2-7; 10 positions agree with TRBD1. After removal of 7 bases from V and 5 bases from J, the junction contained 14 bases not matched to a gene. Per the germline V gene, CDR1 is WSHSY and CDR2 is SAAADI. The CDR3 runs to 16 residues. CDR3 sequence: CASTNDLGTGVHEQYF. DNA for the CDR3: TGCGCCAGCACTAACGACCTCGGGACAGGGGTCCACGAGCAGTACTTC.

The chain recombines TRBV10-1 with TRBJ1-2; D remains ambiguous. The CDR3 loop spans 13 amino acids. The V end lost 6 bases, the J end lost 4 bases, and 12 bases lay between the germline ends. The germline V gene has CDR1 WNHNN and CDR2 SYGVQD (reference sequence). The CDR3 DNA reads as TGCGCCAGCAGCCAACACCGGGGCTATGGCTACACCTTC. Protein: CASSQHRGYGYTF.

The V and J genes are TRBV7-9 and TRBJ2-7; perhaps TRBD2 as D (5 bases). Trimming stripped 3 bases from V and 2 bases from J, with 11 bases between. Germline V gene sequence: CDR1 SEHNR, CDR2 FQNEAQ (reference sequence). There are 14 residues in the CDR3. The CDR3 is CASSFSGKPYEQYF. CDR3 nucleotides: TGTGCCAGCAGCTTTTCCGGGAAACCCTACGAGCAGTACTTC.

This chain links TRBV5-1 with TRBJ1-5; 7 positions agree with TRBD1. V lost 4 bases to trimming and J lost 4 bases; unmatched junction nucleotides: 8. This CDR3 spans 15 amino acids. CDR1 and CDR2 from the germline V gene are SGHRS and YFSETQ. This CDR3 reads CASSPGGGGNQPQHF. The CDR3 DNA is TGCGCCAGCAGCCCAGGAGGGGGCGGGAATCAGCCCCAGCATTTT.

For this clone: This CDR3 is also generated by other DNA sequences in the sample. CDR3 amino acids: CASSLWAGGPYEQYF. DNA for the CDR3: TGTGCCAGCAGCTTATGGGCGGGAGGGCCGTACGAGCAGTACTTC. The rearrangement joins TRBV7-8 to TRBJ2-7, with 9 bases lining up with TRBD2. V dropped 2 bases and J dropped 4; count of bases not matched to a gene: 6. The CDR3 has 15 residues. CDR1 and CDR2 from the germline V gene are SGHVS and FQNEAQ.

The table lists this clone with a few counts. The gene calls are TRBV25-1 and TRBJ2-1; 8 bases match TRBD2. The CDR3 spans 16 residues. Trimming removed 5 bases from V and 7 bases from J; junction bases left unmatched: 13. Per germline, CDR1 MGHDK and CDR2 SYGVNS. In DNA form, the CDR3 reads TGTGCCAGCAGTCGGGTGAGGGGCGGGAGGTATAATGAGCAGTTCTTC. Translation gives CASSRVRGGRYNEQFF.